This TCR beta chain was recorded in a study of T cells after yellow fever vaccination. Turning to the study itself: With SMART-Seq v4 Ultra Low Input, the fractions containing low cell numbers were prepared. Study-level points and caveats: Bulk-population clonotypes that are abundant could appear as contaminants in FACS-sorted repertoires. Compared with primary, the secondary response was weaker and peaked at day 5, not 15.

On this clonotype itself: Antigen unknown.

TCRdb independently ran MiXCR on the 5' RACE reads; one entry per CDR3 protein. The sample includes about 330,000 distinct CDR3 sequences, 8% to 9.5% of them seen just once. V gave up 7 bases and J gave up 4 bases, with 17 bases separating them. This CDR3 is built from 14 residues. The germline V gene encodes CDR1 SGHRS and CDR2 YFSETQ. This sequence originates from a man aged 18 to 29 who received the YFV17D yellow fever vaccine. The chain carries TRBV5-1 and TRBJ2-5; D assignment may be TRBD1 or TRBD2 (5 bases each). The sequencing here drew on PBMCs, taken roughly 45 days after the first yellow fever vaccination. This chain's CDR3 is CASGSSGRGETQYF. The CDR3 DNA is TGCGCCAGCGGCTCTTCAGGGAGAGGAGAGACCCAGTACTTC.